The rows below give T cell receptor beta chains drawn from one sample of a study of metastatic and nonmetastatic thyroid tumors. TCRdb re-called clones from the PCR reads using MiXCR. The sample carries 30,000 to 40,000 clones, roughly a sixth recorded once. Sequenced: blood. The receptor set was obtained from a male donor with papillary thyroid cancer or a benign thyroid nodule (not recorded which). Some clones in this sample may be carry-over from other donors' samples. CDR3s include the opening cysteine and the closing phenylalanine or tryptophan. A D gene is named only where the DNA matches it firmly. Only part of the rows carry a size: once, few, many, or a class if the clone is expanded.

j_call v_call clone_size d_call cdr3_aa cdr3_nt
TRBJ2-4 TRBV5-6 - - CASSSGGDEWAQYF TGTGCCAGCAGCTCGGGGGGCGATGAGTGGGCTCAGTACTTC
TRBJ2-1 TRBV7-8 many - CASSSTQGWRAEQFF TGTGCCAGCAGCTCTACACAGGGCTGGAGAGCTGAGCAGTTCTTC
TRBJ1-2 TRBV19 - TRBD1 CASSTTGQGYGYTF TGTGCCAGTAGTACGACGGGACAGGGCTATGGCTACACCTTC
TRBJ2-7 TRBV11-3 many TRBD2 CASSLHSGATYEQYF TGTGCCAGCAGCTTACACAGCGGGGCAACCTACGAGCAGTACTTC
TRBJ2-1 TRBV20-1 - TRBD2 CSARDGRGDEQFF TGCAGTGCTAGAGACGGGAGGGGTGATGAGCAGTTCTTC
TRBJ2-2 TRBV10-1 - TRBD1 CASSDPRDRAHTGELFF TGCGCGAGCAGTGACCCCCGGGACAGGGCGCACACCGGGGAGCTGTTTTTT
TRBJ1-3 TRBV12-3/TRBV12-4 many - CATRGRLGTGNTIYF TGTGCCACCCGGGGACGCCTTGGAACTGGAAACACCATATATTTT
TRBJ2-7 TRBV6-1 few TRBD2 CASSQVLGGGYEQYF TGTGCCAGCAGTCAAGTATTGGGGGGGGGATACGAGCAGTACTTC
TRBJ1-2 TRBV7-3 many TRBD1 CASTWTGGVSYGYTF TGTGCCAGCACCTGGACAGGGGGCGTTTCTTATGGCTACACCTTC
TRBJ2-7 TRBV6-1 medium-sized TRBD2 CATKPGLADYEQYF TGTGCCACTAAACCGGGACTAGCGGACTACGAGCAGTACTTC
TRBJ2-7 TRBV19 many TRBD1 CASSSGTVIYEQYF TGTGCCAGTTCATCCGGGACAGTCATCTATGAGCAGTACTTC
TRBJ2-2 TRBV3-1 many TRBD2 CASLGRGRGELFF TGTGCCAGCTTGGGGAGGGGACGCGGGGAGCTGTTTTTT
TRBJ1-1 TRBV2 many - CASSVAGNTEAFF TGTGCCAGCAGTGTCGCAGGGAACACTGAAGCTTTCTTT
TRBJ2-2 TRBV6-4 - - CASREGDTGALFF TGTGCCAGCAGAGAGGGGGATACCGGGGCGCTGTTTTTT
TRBJ1-1 TRBV6-1 many - CASSSQDKFPEAFF TGTGCCAGCAGTTCACAGGACAAGTTCCCTGAAGCTTTCTTT
TRBJ1-2 TRBV4-1 - - CASSQDRTEVYGYTF TGCGCCAGCAGCCAAGATAGGACGGAAGTCTATGGCTACACCTTC
TRBJ2-2 TRBV28 many - CASSVSGIGELFF TGTGCCAGCAGTGTATCAGGGATCGGGGAGCTGTTTTTT
TRBJ2-6 TRBV4-2 many - CASSPGHLSSGANVLTF TGTGCCAGCAGCCCTGGACACCTCAGCTCTGGGGCCAACGTCCTGACTTTC
TRBJ2-3 TRBV6-1 many TRBD1 CASSSAGGGTDTQYF TGTGCCAGCAGCTCCGCAGGGGGCGGCACAGATACGCAGTATTTT
TRBJ1-2 TRBV25-1 few TRBD1 CASSAPGQVDGYTF TGTGCCAGCAGTGCCCCCGGACAGGTCGACGGCTACACCTTC